The rows below give T cell receptor beta chains drawn from one sample of a study of blood T cell repertoires in COVID-19. Method: immunoSEQ multiplex PCR; TCRdb's copy keeps in-frame clones and lacks some. The table includes some 150,000 clones, approximately 80% detected once. Input material: peripheral blood. These receptors all come from a man between 60 and 75 years old with active or convalescent COVID-19. Each CDR3 is given with its conserved first and last residue. The D gene is left open where the match is weak. Clone size is given for some rows only: seen once, a few or many times, or a class if the clone is expanded.

d_call	clone_size	v_call	j_call	cdr3_nt	cdr3_aa
TRBD2	NA	TRBV28	TRBJ2-7	TGTGCCGCAGCGGGACTAGCGGGGCATTTTTCCTACGAGCAGTACTTC	CAAAGLAGHFSYEQYF
NA	NA	TRBV11-3	TRBJ2-7	TGTGCCAGCAGCTTAGGCGGTGGCGAGCAGTACTTC	CASSLGGGEQYF
NA	NA	TRBV6-4	TRBJ2-3	TGTGCCAGCAGTAACCAGGGCGCAGATACGCAGTATTTT	CASSNQGADTQYF
TRBD1	NA	TRBV2	TRBJ1-4	TGTGCCAGCAGTGGATTAATGGGACAGGGCGGCCAGAAACTGTTTTTT	CASSGLMGQGGQKLFF
TRBD2	NA	TRBV30	TRBJ2-7	TGTGCCTGTCTAGGGCGGGAGGGGTACGAGCAGTACTTC	CACLGREGYEQYF
TRBD1	few	TRBV14	TRBJ2-1	TGTGCCAGCAGCCAATTATTCCGGACAGGAGTGAACAATGAGCAGTTCTTC	CASSQLFRTGVNNEQFF
TRBD2	NA	TRBV5-1	TRBJ2-7	TGCGCCAGCAGCTTGGGATGGGAGGGTCCCTACGAGCAGTACTTC	CASSLGWEGPYEQYF
NA	NA	TRBV6-6	TRBJ2-5	TGTGCCAGCACCCCGCCAGGTGGAGAGACCCAGTACTTC	CASTPPGGETQYF
NA	NA	TRBV6-2/TRBV6-3	TRBJ1-2	TGTGCCAGCAGTTACGAGCGGAACTATGGCTACACCTTC	CASSYERNYGYTF
TRBD2	NA	TRBV3-1/TRBV3-2	TRBJ2-2	TGTGCCAGCAGCCCTATCGGGCTAGCGGGAGGGCCGGTCACCGGGGAGCTGTTTTTT	CASSPIGLAGGPVTGELFF
NA	few	TRBV9	TRBJ2-7	TGTGCCAGCAGCCCCCAAGGTCTGGAGGGGCTCGAGCAGTACTTC	CASSPQGLEGLEQYF
NA	NA	TRBV5-8	TRBJ1-3	TGTGCCAGCAGTTTGGAAACAGGATCTACAAGAAACACCATATATTTT	CASSLETGSTRNTIYF
TRBD1	few	TRBV7-2	TRBJ2-1	TGTGCCAGCAGTTCACAGGGGCGCTCCTACAATGAGCAGTTCTTC	CASSSQGRSYNEQFF
NA	NA	TRBV24-1	TRBJ1-5	TGTGCCACCAGTGATTTCGGGGATCAGCCCCAGCATTTT	CATSDFGDQPQHF
TRBD2	NA	TRBV4-2	TRBJ2-5	TGTGCCAGCAGCCCCCAAGGGGAGGGGAGAGAGACCCAGTACTTC	CASSPQGEGRETQYF
TRBD1	NA	TRBV5-4	TRBJ1-2	TGTGCCAGCAGCTTAGAACAGGGGCCTAACTATGGCTACACCTTC	CASSLEQGPNYGYTF
NA	NA	TRBV27	TRBJ2-7	TGTGCCAGCAGTTTACGGTCCTACGAGCAGTACTTC	CASSLRSYEQYF
NA	NA	TRBV5-1	TRBJ2-7	TGCGCCAGCAGCGTTGTCGTCGCGGGGGAGCAGTACTTC	CASSVVVAGEQYF
TRBD1	NA	TRBV18	TRBJ1-5	TGTGCCAGCTCGCCCAGACAGGGCGGGCAGCCCCAGCATTTT	CASSPRQGGQPQHF
NA	few	TRBV5-5	TRBJ1-4	TGTGCCAGCAGCTTGGTGGGGAAGGGAGCTAATGAAAAACTGTTTTTT	CASSLVGKGANEKLFF
NA	few	TRBV28	TRBJ1-5	TGTGCCAGCAGTCCCTGGACATTTCAGCCCCAGCATTTT	CASSPWTFQPQHF
NA	NA	TRBV7-3	TRBJ2-3	TGTGCCAGTGCGAGCGGGTTAGGTGGAGATACGCAGTATTTT	CASASGLGGDTQYF
TRBD2	NA	TRBV18	TRBJ2-2	TGTGCCAGCCAAGGACTAGCTAGGACCGGGGAGCTGTTTTTT	CASQGLARTGELFF
NA	NA	TRBV28	TRBJ1-4	TGTGCCAGCAGTTTAATCGGGGGTGGGGCAACTAATGAAAAACTGTTTTTT	CASSLIGGGATNEKLFF
TRBD2	NA	TRBV5-6	TRBJ2-6	TGTGCCAGCAGCTTCCGGGGGGTGACTACTGGGGCCAACGTCCTGACTTTC	CASSFRGVTTGANVLTF
NA	few	TRBV10-3	TRBJ2-1	TGTGCCATCAGCCGGACAGACTCCTACAATGAGCAGTTCTTC	CAISRTDSYNEQFF
TRBD1	NA	TRBV7-2	TRBJ1-2	TGTGCCAGCAGCTCCGGGACAGGACAATATGGCTACACCTTC	CASSSGTGQYGYTF
NA	NA	TRBV5-1	TRBJ2-5	TGCGCCAGCAGCTTCTCAGGGCGTCCCGAAGAGACCCAGTACTTC	CASSFSGRPEETQYF
NA	many	TRBV5-4	TRBJ1-1	TGTGCCAGCACCAGATCCCGGGACACTGAAGCTTTCTTT	CASTRSRDTEAFF
TRBD1	NA	TRBV5-1	TRBJ2-1	TGCGCCAGCAGCTTCGACAGGGACCGCGATGAGCAGTTCTTC	CASSFDRDRDEQFF
NA	NA	TRBV4-2	TRBJ1-4	TGTGCCAGCAGCGGGCGTCGGGGGGGTCCTAATGAAAAACTGTTTTTT	CASSGRRGGPNEKLFF
TRBD2	NA	TRBV9	TRBJ2-3	TGTGCCAGCAGCGTAGGGACTAGCGGGACAGATACGCAGTATTTT	CASSVGTSGTDTQYF
TRBD2	NA	TRBV5-4	TRBJ2-1	TGTGCCAGCAGCTTGGGAGCGGGAGCGGAGTTCTTC	CASSLGAGAEFF
NA	NA	TRBV7-3	TRBJ2-3	TGTGCCAGCAGCTCTTTGGGAGAATCAGATACGCAGTATTTT	CASSSLGESDTQYF
TRBD1	NA	TRBV7-2	TRBJ1-5	TGTGCCAGCAGCTTATCCCCTCCGGGACAGGGTATTACTCAGCCCCAGCATTTT	CASSLSPPGQGITQPQHF
TRBD1	few	TRBV2	TRBJ2-2	TGTGCCAGCAGCGCCGGGACAGGGGGGTCCGGGGAGCTGTTTTTT	CASSAGTGGSGELFF
NA	NA	TRBV3-1/TRBV3-2	TRBJ1-3	TGTGCCAGCAGCCAAGATCCCAGCTCTGGAAACACCATATATTTT	CASSQDPSSGNTIYF